This is a list of T cell receptor beta chains from one sample in a study of cytomegalovirus exposure and HLA in healthy donors. Measured with immunoSEQ multiplex PCR; TCRdb has only the in-frame clones, and not every one. The sample has 150,000 or so clones, 84% seen once. The source material was PBMCs. The receptors here all came from a man aged 25-40 years in good health and CMV-seropositive. CDR3s include the opening cysteine and the closing phenylalanine or tryptophan. The D gene is left open where the match is weak. A clone size is listed for some rows: how often the clone was seen (once, few, many), or a class if it is expanded.

D gene	clone size	J gene	V gene	CDR3 protein	CDR3 DNA
TRBD2	NA	TRBJ2-7	TRBV2	CASSVRLAGVYYEQYF	TGTGCCAGCAGTGTAAGACTAGCGGGAGTTTACTACGAGCAGTACTTC
NA	NA	TRBJ2-5	TRBV4-2	CASSQEGRLSGPGTQYF	TGTGCCAGCAGCCAGGAGGGCAGGCTAAGCGGCCCAGGGACCCAGTACTTC
TRBD1	NA	TRBJ2-4	TRBV4-3	CASSRDREVLNIQYF	TGCGCCAGCAGCCGAGACAGGGAAGTACTGAACATTCAGTACTTC
TRBD2	NA	TRBJ2-1	TRBV13	CASSRRLAGSYNEQFF	TGTGCCAGCAGCCGACGACTAGCGGGGTCCTACAATGAGCAGTTCTTC
NA	NA	TRBJ2-3	TRBV28	CASSLFTGTDTQYF	TGTGCCAGCAGTTTATTTACGGGCACAGATACGCAGTATTTT
NA	NA	TRBJ1-2	TRBV7-9	CASSWTDYGYTF	TGTGCCAGCAGCTGGACAGACTATGGCTACACCTTC
NA	NA	TRBJ2-5	TRBV6-5	CASSYSSTGETQYF	TGTGCCAGCAGTTACTCGAGTACCGGGGAGACCCAGTACTTC
NA	once	TRBJ2-7	TRBV23-1	CASSQSGPLTYEQYF	TGCGCCAGCAGTCAATCGGGCCCGCTCACCTACGAGCAGTACTTC
NA	NA	TRBJ1-5	TRBV19	CAIGPGNSNQPQHF	TGTGCCATTGGGCCCGGAAATAGCAATCAGCCCCAGCATTTT
NA	few	TRBJ1-6	TRBV29-1	CSATWGDNSPLHF	TGCAGCGCCACTTGGGGGGACAATTCACCCCTCCACTTT
NA	NA	TRBJ2-7	TRBV27	CASSLSGGVAYEQYF	TGTGCCAGCAGTTTAAGCGGAGGCGTAGCCTACGAGCAGTACTTC
NA	NA	TRBJ1-1	TRBV27	CASSFGKKTEAFF	TGTGCCAGCAGTTTCGGGAAAAAGACTGAAGCTTTCTTT
TRBD1	NA	TRBJ2-7	TRBV5-4	CASSWGTGVSNEQYF	TGTGCCAGCAGCTGGGGGACAGGGGTTTCTAACGAGCAGTACTTC
TRBD2	NA	TRBJ2-3	TRBV28	CASSGLGGTDTQYF	TGTGCCAGCAGTGGACTAGGAGGCACAGATACGCAGTATTTT
NA	NA	TRBJ1-3	TRBV30	CAWSRGASGNTIYF	TGTGCCTGGAGTCGCGGGGCCTCTGGAAACACCATATATTTT
NA	once	TRBJ2-3	TRBV4-1	CASSQDVTTDTQYF	TGCGCCAGCAGCCAAGACGTCACTACAGATACGCAGTATTTT
NA	NA	TRBJ1-3	TRBV13	CASTFSVGNTIYF	TGTGCCAGCACCTTCTCAGTGGGAAACACCATATATTTT
TRBD2	NA	TRBJ2-7	TRBV28	CASSPWTSGATYEQYF	TGTGCCAGCAGCCCCTGGACTAGCGGGGCTACCTACGAGCAGTACTTC
TRBD1	NA	TRBJ1-4	TRBV7-6	CASSSGQVNEKLFF	TGTGCCAGCAGCTCAGGACAGGTTAACGAAAAACTGTTTTTT
NA	NA	TRBJ1-1	TRBV7-2	CASSLVAAHEAFF	TGTGCCAGCAGCTTAGTAGCGGCACATGAAGCTTTCTTT
NA	NA	TRBJ2-1	TRBV19	CASSIGASSYNEQFF	TGTGCCAGTAGTATTGGGGCCAGCTCCTACAATGAGCAGTTCTTC
NA	NA	TRBJ2-1	TRBV14	CASSPRLFPYNEQFF	TGTGCCAGCAGCCCCAGGCTCTTCCCCTACAATGAGCAGTTCTTC
TRBD2	NA	TRBJ2-3	TRBV29-1	CSVEGGTSGSPIDTQYF	TGCAGCGTTGAGGGAGGGACTAGCGGGAGTCCGATAGATACGCAGTATTTT
TRBD2	NA	TRBJ2-5	TRBV7-9	CASSPFSGEETQYF	TGTGCCAGCAGCCCCTTTAGCGGGGAAGAGACCCAGTACTTC
NA	few	TRBJ2-1	TRBV27	CASSLWADSLNEQFF	TGTGCCAGCAGTTTATGGGCGGACAGTCTCAATGAGCAGTTCTTC
NA	NA	TRBJ1-1	TRBV11-2	CASTLGAVWTEAFF	TGTGCCAGCACCCTGGGGGCCGTATGGACTGAAGCTTTCTTT
NA	once	TRBJ2-7	TRBV2	CASSEAGHGGEQYF	TGTGCCAGCAGTGAAGCGGGCCACGGGGGCGAGCAGTACTTC
NA	NA	TRBJ1-2	TRBV5-4	CASSWATNYGYTF	TGTGCCAGCAGTTGGGCCACTAACTATGGCTACACCTTC
NA	NA	TRBJ1-2	TRBV7-9	CASSPGGGSSNYGYTF	TGTGCCAGCAGCCCCGGGGGTGGAAGTTCTAACTATGGCTACACCTTC
NA	NA	TRBJ2-7	TRBV28	CASSLPTRDGAYEQYF	TGTGCCAGCAGCCTCCCAACTCGCGACGGGGCCTACGAGCAGTACTTC
NA	few	TRBJ2-1	TRBV7-2	CASSLLQGLNEQFF	TGTGCCAGCAGCTTATTGCAGGGGCTCAATGAGCAGTTCTTC
NA	NA	TRBJ2-7	TRBV7-9	CASGGRRYEQYF	TGTGCCAGCGGGGGCAGGAGGTACGAGCAGTACTTC
NA	few	TRBJ1-2	TRBV27	CASSFNRFYGYTF	TGTGCCAGCAGTTTTAATCGGTTCTATGGCTACACCTTC
TRBD1	NA	TRBJ1-2	TRBV6-5	CASSAGTGGGGYTF	TGTGCCAGCAGCGCAGGGACAGGGGGCGGTGGCTACACCTTC
NA	NA	TRBJ2-7	TRBV28	CASRTGGNSYEQYF	TGTGCCAGCAGGACCGGGGGAAACTCCTACGAGCAGTACTTC
TRBD1	NA	TRBJ1-1	TRBV18	CASSQRDSSNEAFF	TGTGCCAGCTCACAACGGGACAGCAGCAATGAGGCTTTCTTT
NA	NA	TRBJ1-2	TRBV7-2	CASSLPGGVGGYTF	TGTGCCAGCAGCTTACCGGGAGGCGTGGGAGGCTACACCTTC
TRBD2	NA	TRBJ2-1	TRBV2	CASRGRTSGRLDEQFF	TGTGCCAGCAGGGGGCGGACTAGCGGGAGACTCGATGAGCAGTTCTTC
NA	few	TRBJ2-7	TRBV18	CASSPSGDSYEQYF	TGTGCCAGCTCACCGTCCGGTGACTCCTACGAGCAGTACTTC
TRBD1	NA	TRBJ1-4	TRBV2	CASSERDRANEKLFF	TGTGCCAGCAGTGAACGGGACAGGGCAAATGAAAAACTGTTTTTT
TRBD2	NA	TRBJ2-1	TRBV28	CASRTSGRNEQFF	TGTGCCTCGAGGACTAGCGGGAGAAATGAGCAGTTCTTC
NA	NA	TRBJ2-2	TRBV7-6	CASSLALAPRVGTGELFF	TGTGCCAGCAGCCTGGCTTTAGCCCCCAGGGTGGGCACCGGGGAGCTGTTTTTT
NA	NA	TRBJ2-2	TRBV7-3	CASSQFKNTGELFF	TGTGCCAGCAGCCAGTTCAAGAACACCGGGGAGCTGTTTTTT
NA	NA	TRBJ1-1	TRBV2	CASRWTNTEAFF	TGTGCCAGCAGATGGACAAACACTGAAGCTTTCTTT
TRBD2	NA	TRBJ2-1	TRBV11-3	CASSPDRGGRYNEQFF	TGTGCCAGCAGCCCCGACCGCGGGGGGCGCTACAATGAGCAGTTCTTC
NA	NA	TRBJ1-2	TRBV10-3	CAISESAGNGYTF	TGTGCCATCAGTGAGTCAGCGGGGAACGGCTACACCTTC
TRBD1	NA	TRBJ1-5	TRBV10-3	CAIGGTGGDQPQHF	TGTGCCATCGGGGGGACAGGGGGTGATCAGCCCCAGCATTTT
NA	NA	TRBJ1-4	TRBV19	CASSAQGSSEKLFF	TGTGCCAGTAGTGCCCAGGGTTCGAGTGAAAAACTGTTTTTT
NA	NA	TRBJ2-5	TRBV5-3	CASSIGIETQYF	TGTGCCAGCAGCATCGGGATTGAGACCCAGTACTTC
NA	NA	TRBJ2-7	TRBV19	CASSSTATYEQYF	TGTGCCAGTAGTAGCACAGCAACCTACGAGCAGTACTTC
NA	once	TRBJ2-2	TRBV11-2	CASSPWGGSRGVRELFF	TGTGCCAGCAGCCCTTGGGGGGGGAGCAGGGGCGTCCGGGAGCTGTTTTTT
TRBD2	NA	TRBJ2-3	TRBV7-6	CASSLAPSGGGTDTQYF	TGTGCCAGCAGCTTAGCCCCATCGGGGGGGGGCACAGATACGCAGTATTTT
NA	NA	TRBJ1-4	TRBV30	CAFGLDEKLFF	TGTGCCTTTGGACTTGATGAAAAACTGTTTTTT
NA	NA	TRBJ1-4	TRBV11-2	CASSSTRGRTNEKLFF	TGTGCCAGCAGCTCTACCAGGGGTCGGACTAATGAAAAACTGTTTTTT
NA	NA	TRBJ1-3	TRBV2	CASSAIRAASGNTIYF	TGTGCCAGCAGCGCAATCAGGGCAGCCTCTGGAAACACCATATATTTT